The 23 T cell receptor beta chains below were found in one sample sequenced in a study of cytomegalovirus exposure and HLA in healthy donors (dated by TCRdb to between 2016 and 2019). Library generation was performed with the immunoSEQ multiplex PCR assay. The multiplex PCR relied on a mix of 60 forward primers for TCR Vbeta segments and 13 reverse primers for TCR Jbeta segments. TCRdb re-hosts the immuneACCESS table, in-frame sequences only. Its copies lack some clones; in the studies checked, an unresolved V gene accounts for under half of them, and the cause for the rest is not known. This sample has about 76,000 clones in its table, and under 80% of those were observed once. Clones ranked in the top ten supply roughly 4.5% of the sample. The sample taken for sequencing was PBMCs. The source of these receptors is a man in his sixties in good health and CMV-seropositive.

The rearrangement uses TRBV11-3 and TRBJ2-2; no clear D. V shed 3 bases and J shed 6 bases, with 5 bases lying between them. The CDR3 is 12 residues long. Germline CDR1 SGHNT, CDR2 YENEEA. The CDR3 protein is CASSFEAGELFF. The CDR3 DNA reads TGTGCCAGCAGCTTCGAGGCCGGGGAGCTGTTTTTT.

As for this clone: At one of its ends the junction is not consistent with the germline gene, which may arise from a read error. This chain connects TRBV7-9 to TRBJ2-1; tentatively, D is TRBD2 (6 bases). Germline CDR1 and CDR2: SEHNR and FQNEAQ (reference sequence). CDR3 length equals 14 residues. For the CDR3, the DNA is TGTTCCAGCAGCTCGGCCCTTGGGGGGAATGAGCAGTTCTTC. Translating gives CSSSSALGGNEQFF.

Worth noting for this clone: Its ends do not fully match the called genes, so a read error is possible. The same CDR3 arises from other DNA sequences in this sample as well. CDR3 nucleotide sequence: TGCGCCAGCAGCCTTCAACAGAGCTCCTACGAGCAGTACTTC. Its protein product is CASSLQQSSYEQYF. V is TRBV7-6 and J is TRBJ2-7; D ambiguous. CDR3 length equals 14 residues. CDR1 is SGHVS and CDR2 is FNYEAQ in the germline V gene.

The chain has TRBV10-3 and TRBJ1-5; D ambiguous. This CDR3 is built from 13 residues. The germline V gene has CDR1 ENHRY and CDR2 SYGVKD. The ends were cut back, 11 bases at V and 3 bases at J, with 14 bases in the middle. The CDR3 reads CAAREADNQPQHF. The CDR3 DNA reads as TGTGCCGCCAGAGAGGCGGACAATCAGCCCCAGCATTTT.

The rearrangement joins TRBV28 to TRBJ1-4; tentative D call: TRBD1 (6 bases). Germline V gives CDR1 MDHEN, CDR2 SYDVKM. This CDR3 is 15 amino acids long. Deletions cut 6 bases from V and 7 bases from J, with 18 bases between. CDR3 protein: CASSPSEDSFEKLFF. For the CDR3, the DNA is TGTGCCAGCAGCCCGTCGGAGGACAGTTTTGAAAAACTGTTTTTT.

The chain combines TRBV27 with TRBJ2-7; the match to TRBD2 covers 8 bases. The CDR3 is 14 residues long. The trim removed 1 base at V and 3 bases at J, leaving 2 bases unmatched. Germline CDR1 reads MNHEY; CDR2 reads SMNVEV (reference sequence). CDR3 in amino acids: CASSLFGGGYEQYF. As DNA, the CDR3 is TGTGCCAGCAGTTTATTCGGGGGGGGCTACGAGCAGTACTTC.

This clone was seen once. Here the CDR3 DNA reads TGCAGCGTTGGCGCCCCCTCTCTTTCCTACAATGAGCAGTTCTTC. As protein: CSVGAPSLSYNEQFF. The chain links TRBV29-1 to TRBJ2-1; no reliable D call. The germline CDR1 and CDR2 sequences are SQVTM and ANQGSEA. Trimming removed 4 bases from V and 1 base from J, with 14 bases in between. The CDR3 is 15 amino acids.

CDR3 in DNA: TGTGCCAGTAGTATCCTAGCGGGGGGGCCGTCAGATACGCAGTATTTT. Its protein is CASSILAGGPSDTQYF. The chain recombines TRBV19 with TRBJ2-3, with 12 bases fitting TRBD2. With V trimmed by 3 bases and J by 4 bases, 5 bases remained unmatched. The germline gives CDR1 LNHDA, CDR2 SQIVND (reference sequence). The CDR3 is 16 residues long. The full variable domain, in which reference TRBV19 and TRBJ2-3 provide the parts outside the CDR3, is DGGITQSPKYLFRKEGQNVTLSCEQNLNHDAMYWYRQDPGQGLRLIYYSQIVNDFQKGDIAEGYSVSREKKESFPLTVTSAQKNPTAFYLCASSILAGGPSDTQYFGPGTRLTVL.

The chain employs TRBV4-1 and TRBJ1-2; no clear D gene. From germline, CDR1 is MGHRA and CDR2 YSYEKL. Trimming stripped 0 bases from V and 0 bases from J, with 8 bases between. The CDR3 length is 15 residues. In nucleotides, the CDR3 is TGCGCCAGCAGCCAAGAAACAGCCGCTAACTATGGCTACACCTTC. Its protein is CASSQETAANYGYTF.

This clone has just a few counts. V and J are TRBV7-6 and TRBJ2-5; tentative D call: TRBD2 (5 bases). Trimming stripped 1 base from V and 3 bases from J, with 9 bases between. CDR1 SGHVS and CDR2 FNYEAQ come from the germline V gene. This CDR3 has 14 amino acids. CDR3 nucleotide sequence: TGTGCCAGCAGCTTAGTAGCGAATGAAGAGACCCAGTACTTC. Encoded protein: CASSLVANEETQYF. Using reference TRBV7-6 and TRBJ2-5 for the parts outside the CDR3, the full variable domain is GAGVSQSPRYKVTKRGQDVALRCDPISGHVSLYWYRQALGQGPEFLTYFNYEAQQDKSGLPNDRFSAERPEGSISTLTIQRTEQRDSAMYRCASSLVANEETQYFGPGTRLLVL.

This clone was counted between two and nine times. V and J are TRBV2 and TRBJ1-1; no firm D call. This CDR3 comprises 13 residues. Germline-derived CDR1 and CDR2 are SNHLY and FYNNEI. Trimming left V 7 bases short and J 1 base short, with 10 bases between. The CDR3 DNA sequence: TGTGCCAGCACAGAGGTGCCGAACACTGAAGCTTTCTTT. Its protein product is CASTEVPNTEAFF.

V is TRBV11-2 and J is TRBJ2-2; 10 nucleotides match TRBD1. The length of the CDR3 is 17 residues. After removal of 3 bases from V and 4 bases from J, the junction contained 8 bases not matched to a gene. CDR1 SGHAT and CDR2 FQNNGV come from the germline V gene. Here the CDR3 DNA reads TGTGCCAGCAGCTTCGGACAGGGGGGAAGTTTCACCGGGGAGCTGTTTTTT. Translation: CASSFGQGGSFTGELFF.

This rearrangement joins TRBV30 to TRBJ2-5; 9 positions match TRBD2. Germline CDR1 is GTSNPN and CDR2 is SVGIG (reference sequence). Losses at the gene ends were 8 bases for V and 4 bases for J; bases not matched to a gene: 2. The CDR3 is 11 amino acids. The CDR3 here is CAGGGGETQYF. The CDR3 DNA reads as TGTGCCGGCGGGGGGGGAGAGACCCAGTACTTC.

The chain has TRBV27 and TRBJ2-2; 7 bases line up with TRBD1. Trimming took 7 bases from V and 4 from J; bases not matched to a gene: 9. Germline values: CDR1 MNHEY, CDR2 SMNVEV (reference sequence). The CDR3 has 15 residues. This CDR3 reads CASKLLQGSTGELFF. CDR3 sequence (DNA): TGTGCCAGCAAACTTCTACAGGGGAGCACCGGGGAGCTGTTTTTT.

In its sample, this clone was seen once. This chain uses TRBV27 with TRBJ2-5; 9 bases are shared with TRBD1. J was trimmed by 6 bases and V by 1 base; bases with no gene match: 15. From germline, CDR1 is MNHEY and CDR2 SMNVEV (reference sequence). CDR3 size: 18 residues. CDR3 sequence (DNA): TGTGCCAGCAGTTTATGGCCGGGACAGGGAGTTCGAGTGAAGACCCAGTACTTC. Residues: CASSLWPGQGVRVKTQYF.

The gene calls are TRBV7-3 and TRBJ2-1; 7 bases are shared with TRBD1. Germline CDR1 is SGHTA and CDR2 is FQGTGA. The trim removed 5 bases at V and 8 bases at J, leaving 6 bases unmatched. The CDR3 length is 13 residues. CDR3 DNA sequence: TGTGCCAGCAGCCCGGGACAGTCCTATGAGCAGTTCTTC. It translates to CASSPGQSYEQFF.

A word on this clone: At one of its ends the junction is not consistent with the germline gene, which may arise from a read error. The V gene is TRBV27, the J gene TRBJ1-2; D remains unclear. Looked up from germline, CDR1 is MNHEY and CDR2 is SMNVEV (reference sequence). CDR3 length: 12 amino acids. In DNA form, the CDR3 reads TGTGCCAGCAGTTTAAACGGTGGAGGCTACGCCTTC. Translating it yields CASSLNGGGYAF.

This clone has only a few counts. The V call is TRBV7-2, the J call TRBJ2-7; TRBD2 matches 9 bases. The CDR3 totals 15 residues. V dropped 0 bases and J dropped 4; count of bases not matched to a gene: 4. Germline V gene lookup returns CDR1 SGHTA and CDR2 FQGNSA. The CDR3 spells CASSLAAAGGYEQYF. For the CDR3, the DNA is TGTGCCAGCAGCTTAGCCGCAGCGGGAGGATACGAGCAGTACTTC.

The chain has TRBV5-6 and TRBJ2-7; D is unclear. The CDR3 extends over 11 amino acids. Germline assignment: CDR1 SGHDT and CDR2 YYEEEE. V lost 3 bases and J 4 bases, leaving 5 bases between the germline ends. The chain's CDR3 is CASSSNYEQYF. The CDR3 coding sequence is TGTGCCAGCAGCTCCAATTACGAGCAGTACTTC.

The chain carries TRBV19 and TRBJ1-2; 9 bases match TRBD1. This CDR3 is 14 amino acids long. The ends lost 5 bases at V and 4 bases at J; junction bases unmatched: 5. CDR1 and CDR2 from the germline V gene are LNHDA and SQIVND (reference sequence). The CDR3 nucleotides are TGTGCCAGTAGTCCGGGACAGGGTGGCTATGGCTACACCTTC. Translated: CASSPGQGGYGYTF. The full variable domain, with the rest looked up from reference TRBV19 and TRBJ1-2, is DGGITQSPKYLFRKEGQNVTLSCEQNLNHDAMYWYRQDPGQGLRLIYYSQIVNDFQKGDIAEGYSVSREKKESFPLTVTSAQKNPTAFYLCASSPGQGGYGYTFGSGTRLTVV.

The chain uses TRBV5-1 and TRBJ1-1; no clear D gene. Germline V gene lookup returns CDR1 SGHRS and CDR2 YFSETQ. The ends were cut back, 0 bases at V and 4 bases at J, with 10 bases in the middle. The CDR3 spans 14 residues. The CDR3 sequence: CASSLGGSGTEAFF. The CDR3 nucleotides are TGCGCCAGCAGCTTGGGAGGGAGCGGCACTGAAGCTTTCTTT.

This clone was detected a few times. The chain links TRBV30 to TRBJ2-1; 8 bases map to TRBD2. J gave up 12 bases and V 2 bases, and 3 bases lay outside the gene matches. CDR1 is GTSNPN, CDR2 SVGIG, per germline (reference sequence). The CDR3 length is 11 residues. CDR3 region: CAWSRSGRQFF. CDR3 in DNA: TGTGCCTGGAGTCGGAGCGGGAGGCAGTTCTTC.

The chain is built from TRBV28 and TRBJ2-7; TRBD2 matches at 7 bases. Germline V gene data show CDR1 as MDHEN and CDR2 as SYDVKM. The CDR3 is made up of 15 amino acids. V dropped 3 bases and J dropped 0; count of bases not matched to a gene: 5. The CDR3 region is CASSLSASGSYEQYF. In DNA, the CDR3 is TGTGCCAGCAGTTTGTCGGCTAGCGGCTCCTACGAGCAGTACTTC.